What follows are 22 T cell receptor beta chains derived from one specimen sequenced in a study of tissue T cells after allogeneic stem cell transplantation. Libraries were prepared by immunoSEQ multiplex PCR; TCRdb keeps only in-frame clonotypes and omits some of them. The data show over a thousand clones, 50% seen once. Time point described: mouse harvest day 14 after allogeneic transplant. Tail vein injection delivered 10^7 T-cell-depleted bone marrow cells and 10^6 splenic CD5+ T cells. Sequencing input: liver tissue. These receptors originate from a female BALB/c mouse given C57BL/6 T cells with graft-versus-host disease after an allogeneic hematopoietic cell transplant.

This clone is deemed hyperexpanded (1% or more). The germline and genes are mouse ones. The read is 1 residue too short to cover the CDR3 end, so that end is filled in from the germline J gene. This chain joins TRBV19 and TRBJ2-7, with 8 nucleotides matching TRBD1. With V trimmed by 5 bases and J by 6 bases, 1 base remained unmatched. The germline CDR1 and CDR2 sequences are FNHDT and SITEND (reference sequence). The CDR3 covers 11 residues. The covered CDR3 bases are TGTGCCAGCAGACAGGGGGTTGAACAGTAC. Translation gives CASRQGVEQY. The whole CDR3 reads CASRQGVEQYF.

Turning to this clone: These gene names are mouse names. The read falls 1 residue short of the CDR3 end, and the missing part is taken from the germline J gene. The chain links TRBV26 to TRBJ2-5, with D unclear. V was pared by 6 bases and J by 6 bases, with 7 bases between. Germline V gene data show CDR1 as KGHPV and CDR2 as FQNQEV (reference sequence). This CDR3 is 11 amino acids long. The covered CDR3 bases are TGTGCCAGCAGCCTCAGGGACACCCAGTAC. It encodes CASSLRDTQY. The entire CDR3 reads CASSLRDTQYF.

This clone has a handful of counts. Gene names are mouse gene names. With the read ending 1 residue before the CDR3 end, the germline J gene is used to fill in that end. The chain joins TRBV26 to TRBJ2-5; D possibly corresponds to TRBD1 (5 bases). The germline V and J ends were trimmed by 6 bases and 2 bases, with 9 bases remaining between them. The germline CDR1 and CDR2 sequences are KGHPV and FQNQEV (reference sequence). The CDR3 runs to 13 residues. This CDR3 reads CASSFRVQDTQYF. The sequenced part of the CDR3 DNA is TGTGCCAGCAGCTTCAGGGTCCAAGACACCCAGTAC.

Details on this clone: Mouse gene names apply. Sequencing ends 1 residue short of the CDR3 end; the germline J gene provides the rest. The chain uses TRBV16 and TRBJ1-4; weak D call: TRBD1 (6 bases). V shed 6 bases and J shed 0 bases, with 8 bases lying between them. The germline V gene encodes CDR1 SGHSA and CDR2 FRNQAP. CDR3 length equals 14 residues. Partial CDR3 DNA: TGTGCAAGCAGGACAGGAATTTCCAACGAAAGATTATTT. This codes for CASRTGISNERLF. The whole CDR3 protein is CASRTGISNERLFF.

By share, this clone counts as large. The genes and germline here are from mouse. The read terminates 1 residue ahead of where the CDR3 ends, so the germline J gene completes it. V gene TRBV3 combines with J gene TRBJ2-1; 10 bases are a match to TRBD1. The CDR3 extends over 13 amino acids. From germline, CDR1 is SNHLY and CDR2 FYNGKV (reference sequence). Germline trimming cut 4 bases from V and 9 bases from J; bases unmatched to any gene: 3. CDR3 DNA, as far as it was read: TGTGCCAGCAGCTCCGGGACAGGGGTTGAGCAGTTC. Its translation: CASSSGTGVEQF. In full, the CDR3 reads CASSSGTGVEQFF.

About this clone itself: The genes are named according to mouse. From the germline J gene comes the end of the CDR3, since the read stops 1 residue before it. V is TRBV26 and J is TRBJ2-5; 10 bases line up with TRBD1. The CDR3 covers 15 residues. Trimming at V came to 0 bases and at J to 6 bases, leaving 3 bases not matched to a gene. The germline gives CDR1 KGHPV, CDR2 FQNQEV (reference sequence). The CDR3 bases that were read are TGTGCCAGCAGTCTGTCGGGGACAGGGGTGGACACCCAGTAC. Its protein product is CASSLSGTGVDTQY. The entire CDR3 is CASSLSGTGVDTQYF.

A note on this clone: Germline and genes here are mouse. The CDR3 extends 1 residue past the end of the read, so its final part is completed from the germline J gene. The chain uses TRBV26 and TRBJ2-7; TRBD2 aligns across 10 bases. The CDR3 totals 14 residues. CDR1 and CDR2 from the germline V gene are KGHPV and FQNQEV (reference sequence). Losses at the gene ends were 4 bases for V and 4 bases for J; bases not matched to a gene: 4. The CDR3 is CASSPGLGAYEQYF. CDR3 DNA (partial): TGTGCCAGCAGTCCCGGACTGGGGGCGTATGAACAGTAC.

As to this clone: Gene names refer to mouse genes. Coverage ceases 1 residue before the CDR3 finishes, and the germline J gene fills in the end. This chain joins TRBV26 and TRBJ2-4; possible D gene TRBD1, 6 bases. Trimming pared 2 bases from V and 1 base from J, leaving 7 bases between. The CDR3 has 14 amino acids. Germline V gives CDR1 KGHPV, CDR2 FQNQEV (reference sequence). The DNA read from the CDR3 is TGTGCCAGCAGTCTGCCAGGGGGTCAAAACACCTTGTAC. Translated, it gives CASSLPGGQNTLY. The CDR3 in full is CASSLPGGQNTLYF.

Concerning this clone itself: Here the gene names and germline are mouse. The CDR3 end is not reached by the read, which stops 1 residue before it; the germline J gene fills it in. This chain joins TRBV5 and TRBJ1-5; a weak D match, TRBD1 (6 bases). V lost 4 bases and J 1 base, leaving 11 bases between the germline ends. The CDR3 is 15 residues long. Germline V lookup: CDR1 LGHNA, CDR2 YNLKQL (reference sequence). CDR3 bases read: TGTGCCAGCAGCCCAAGGGGGGGGAACAACCAGGCTCCGCTT. Its protein product is CASSPRGGNNQAPL. The entire CDR3 protein is CASSPRGGNNQAPLF.

This clone turned up a few times. The gene symbols are mouse symbols. The read is 1 residue too short to cover the CDR3 end, so that end is filled in from the germline J gene. The rearrangement uses TRBV1 and TRBJ2-4, with D uncertain. The length of the CDR3 is 12 residues. V was cut by 1 base and J by 6 bases, with 5 bases left in between. Germline V gives CDR1 NSQYPW, CDR2 LRSPGD (reference sequence). CDR3 residues: CTCSAGWNTLYF. The part of the CDR3 DNA that was read is TGCACCTGCAGTGCAGGATGGAACACCTTGTAC.

Only a few counts were recorded for this clone. The gene names given are mouse names. CDR3 bases read: TGTGCCAGCAGTTTTGGACTGGGGGTTGAACAGTAC. It translates to CASSFGLGVEQY. The full CDR3 sequence reads CASSFGLGVEQYF. V and J are TRBV15 and TRBJ2-7; 10 bases line up with TRBD2. With the read ending 1 residue before the CDR3 end, the germline J gene is used to fill in that end. The CDR3 has 13 residues. V trimming: 3 bases; J trimming: 6 bases; junction bases outside the gene matches: 2. Looked up from germline, CDR1 is SGHND and CDR2 is FRSKSL.

To note about this clone: Gene and germline names: mouse. Read coverage stops 1 residue before the CDR3 terminus; the germline J gene supplies the remainder. The chain links TRBV12-1 to TRBJ1-1; TRBD1 is a possible D gene (6 bases). CDR3 length: 14 amino acids. The germline V gene encodes CDR1 SGHSN and CDR2 HYEKVE. Trimming left V 1 base short and J 0 bases short, with 8 bases between. The covered CDR3 bases are TGTGCCAGCTCTCTGGGGACAACAAACACAGAAGTCTTC. It translates to CASSLGTTNTEVF. The complete CDR3 reads CASSLGTTNTEVFF.

With regard to this clone: Mouse germline and gene names are used. Read coverage stops 1 residue before the CDR3 terminus; the germline J gene supplies the remainder. The J gene is TRBJ2-7, the V gene TRBV3; TRBD1 matches at 9 bases. The CDR3 length is 13 residues. CDR1 and CDR2 from the germline V gene are SNHLY and FYNGKV (reference sequence). With 5 bases clipped from V and 3 bases from J, the junction kept 2 bases outside the gene matches. CDR3 loop: CASSPTGGYEQYF. The sequenced CDR3 bases are TGTGCCAGCAGCCCGACAGGGGGCTATGAACAGTAC.

Notes on this clone: Gene names denote mouse genes. The read finishes 1 residue shy of the CDR3 end, and the germline J gene is used to complete it. V is TRBV30 and J is TRBJ2-1; D possibly matches TRBD1 or TRBD2 (5 bases each). The V and J ends lost 6 bases and 1 base respectively, with 10 bases between them. Germline V gene data show CDR1 as SQVVS and CDR2 as ANEGSEA. The CDR3 length is 13 residues. CDR3 DNA, as far as it was read: TGTAGTTCAAGACGGGGGAACTATGCTGAGCAGTTC. This translates into CSSRRGNYAEQF. Given in full, the CDR3 is CSSRRGNYAEQFF.

Turning to this clone: Genes here carry mouse names. The read stops 1 residue short of the end of the CDR3; the missing end is completed from the germline J gene. This chain joins TRBV4 and TRBJ1-1, with a weak D call TRBD1 (6 bases). This CDR3 spans 14 amino acids. Germline CDR1 is LGHDT and CDR2 is YNNKQL (reference sequence). Trimming took off 4 bases at V and 2 bases at J, with 11 bases between the two ends. The CDR3 protein is CASSFGTPNTEVFF. The covered CDR3 bases are TGTGCCAGCAGCTTTGGGACACCTAACACAGAAGTCTTC.

With regard to this clone: Mouse gene names apply. Coverage ceases 1 residue before the CDR3 finishes, and the germline J gene fills in the end. The gene calls are TRBV31 and TRBJ2-1, with TRBD2 matching over 9 bases. CDR1 GKSSPN and CDR2 SITVG come from the germline V gene. The CDR3 extends over 16 amino acids. V shed 0 bases, J shed 1 base, and the junction held 4 bases outside the gene matches. The CDR3 DNA, read in part, is TGTGCCTGGAGTCTAGGCTGGGGGGGGAACTATGCTGAGCAGTTC. Encoded protein: CAWSLGWGGNYAEQF. The whole CDR3 reads CAWSLGWGGNYAEQFF.

This clone was seen only a few times. Gene names are mouse gene names. The read ends 1 residue shy of where the CDR3 ends; the end is completed using the germline J gene. The chain employs TRBV12-2 and TRBJ2-1; TRBD2 aligns across 8 bases. Germline V lookup: CDR1 SGHLS, CDR2 HYDKME. J lost 5 bases, V lost 2 bases, and 7 bases had no gene match. The CDR3 sequence is 15 residues long. The CDR3 DNA, read in part, is TGTGCCAGCTCTCCGGACTGGGCCAGGGATGCTGAGCAGTTC. Translation: CASSPDWARDAEQF. The entire CDR3 reads CASSPDWARDAEQFF.

This clone was detected a few times. The gene symbols are mouse symbols. The CDR3 goes on 1 residue after the read ends, and that part is filled in from the germline J gene. V usage is TRBV12-2 and J usage is TRBJ1-3, with a tentative D call TRBD1 (6 bases). The germline gives CDR1 SGHLS, CDR2 HYDKME. The CDR3 extends over 13 amino acids. V dropped 2 bases and J dropped 2 bases, with 6 bases sitting between them. The sequenced part of the CDR3 DNA is TGTGCCAGCTCTCGGGACACTGGAAATACGCTCTAT. It specifies CASSRDTGNTLY. The CDR3 in its entirety is CASSRDTGNTLYF.

Notes on this clone: Each gene name is a mouse one. Read sequence stops 1 residue before the CDR3 end, and the germline J gene provides the missing end. V usage is TRBV14 and J usage is TRBJ2-5; TRBD1 agrees at 10 bases. The germline gives CDR1 SGHDT, CDR2 FRDEAV. Trimming at V came to 5 bases and at J to 4 bases, leaving 4 bases not matched to a gene. The CDR3 sequence is 14 residues long. CDR3 bases read: TGTGCCAGCAGGGCCGGGACAGGGGAAGACACCCAGTAC. It specifies CASRAGTGEDTQY. In full, the CDR3 reads CASRAGTGEDTQYF.

Worth noting for this clone: Gene names refer to mouse genes. The missing CDR3 end, 1 residue past where the read stops, is filled in from the germline J gene. The V call is TRBV15, the J call TRBJ2-4; D not certain. V shed 4 bases and J shed 0 bases, with 2 bases lying between them. Germline V gives CDR1 SGHND, CDR2 FRSKSL. This CDR3 spans 12 amino acids. CDR3 sequence reads: CASSSSQNTLYF. The sequenced part of the CDR3 DNA is TGTGCCAGCAGTTCCAGTCAAAACACCTTGTAC.

On this clone: Gene and germline names: mouse. From the germline J gene comes the end of the CDR3, since the read stops 1 residue before it. V gene TRBV23 combines with J gene TRBJ1-1; TRBD1, the table's D call, was not compared with the DNA. Per germline, CDR1 KGHTA and CDR2 FQNQQP. This CDR3 contains 15 residues. The sequenced part of the CDR3 DNA is TGCTCCAGCAGTCAAGTCCAGGGAGGAAACACAGAAGTCTTC. Translation: CSSSQVQGGNTEVF. In full, the CDR3 reads CSSSQVQGGNTEVFF.

In the case of this clone: The genes and germline here are from mouse. The CDR3 end is not reached by the read, which stops 1 residue before it; the germline J gene fills it in. The chain joins TRBV20 to TRBJ1-1, with D hard to call. This CDR3 region has 12 residues. The germline V gene has CDR1 GFQATS and CDR2 STVNSAI. Trimming removed 1 base from V and 1 base from J, with 4 bases in between. The CDR3 spells CGARGGNTEVFF. The CDR3 DNA, read in part, is TGTGGTGCTAGGGGGGGGAACACAGAAGTCTTC.